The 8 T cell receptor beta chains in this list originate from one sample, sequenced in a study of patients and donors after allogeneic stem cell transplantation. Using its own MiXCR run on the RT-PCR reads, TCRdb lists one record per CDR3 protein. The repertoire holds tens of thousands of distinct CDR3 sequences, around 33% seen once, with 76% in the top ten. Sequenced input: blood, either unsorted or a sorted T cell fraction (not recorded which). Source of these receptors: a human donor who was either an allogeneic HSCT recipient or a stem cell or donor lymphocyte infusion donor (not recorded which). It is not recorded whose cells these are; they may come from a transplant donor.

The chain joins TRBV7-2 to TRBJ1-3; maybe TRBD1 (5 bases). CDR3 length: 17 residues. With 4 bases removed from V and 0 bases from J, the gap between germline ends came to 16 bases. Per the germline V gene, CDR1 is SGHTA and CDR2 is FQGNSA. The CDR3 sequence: CASSWKGPQDSGNTIYF. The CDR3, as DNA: TGTGCCAGCAGCTGGAAGGGACCTCAAGACTCTGGAAACACCATATATTTT.

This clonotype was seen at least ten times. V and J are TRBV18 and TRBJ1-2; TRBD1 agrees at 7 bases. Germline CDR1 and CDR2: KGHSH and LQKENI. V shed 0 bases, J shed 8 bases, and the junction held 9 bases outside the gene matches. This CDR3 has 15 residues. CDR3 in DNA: TGTGCCAGCTCACCACCGACAGGGCTAATATCCGGCTACACCTTC. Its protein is CASSPPTGLISGYTF. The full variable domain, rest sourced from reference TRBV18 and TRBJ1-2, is NAGVMQNPRHLVRRRGQEARLRCSPMKGHSHVYWYRQLPEEGLKFMVYLQKENIIDESGMPKERFSAEFPKEGPSILRIQQVVRGDSAAYFCASSPPTGLISGYTFGSGTRLTVV.

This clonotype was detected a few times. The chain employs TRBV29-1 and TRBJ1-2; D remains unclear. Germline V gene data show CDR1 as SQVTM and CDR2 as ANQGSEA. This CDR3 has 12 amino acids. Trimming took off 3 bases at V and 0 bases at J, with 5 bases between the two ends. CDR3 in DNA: TGCAGCGTTGACACTGCTAACTATGGCTACACCTTC. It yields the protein CSVDTANYGYTF.

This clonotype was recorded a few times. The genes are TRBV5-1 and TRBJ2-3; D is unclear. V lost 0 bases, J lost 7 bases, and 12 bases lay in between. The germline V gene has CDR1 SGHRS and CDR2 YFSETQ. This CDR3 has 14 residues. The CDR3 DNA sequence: TGCGCCAGCAGCTTGGAGGCCCGGGTTAATACGCAGTATTTT. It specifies CASSLEARVNTQYF.

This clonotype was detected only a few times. The chain's CDR3 is CASSVSATNEKLFF. CDR3 bases: TGCGCCAGCTCCGTCTCTGCAACTAATGAAAAACTGTTTTTT. V is TRBV4-3 and J is TRBJ1-4; no clear D. V was clipped by 8 bases and J by 0 bases, with 10 bases between them. The CDR3 is 14 residues long. Germline-derived CDR1 and CDR2 are LGHNA and YSLEER.

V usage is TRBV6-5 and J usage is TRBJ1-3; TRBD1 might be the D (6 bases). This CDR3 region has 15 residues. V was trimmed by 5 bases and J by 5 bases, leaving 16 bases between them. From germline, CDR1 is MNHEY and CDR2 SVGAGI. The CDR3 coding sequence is TGTGCCAGCAGTCCCAGACAGGTTCTGCGAAACACCATATATTTT. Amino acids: CASSPRQVLRNTIYF.

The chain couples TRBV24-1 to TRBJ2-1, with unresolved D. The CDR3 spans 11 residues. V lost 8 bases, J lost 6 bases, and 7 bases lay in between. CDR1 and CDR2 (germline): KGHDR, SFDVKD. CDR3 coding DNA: TGTGCCACCACTGCTGGCAATGAGCAGTTCTTC. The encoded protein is CATTAGNEQFF.

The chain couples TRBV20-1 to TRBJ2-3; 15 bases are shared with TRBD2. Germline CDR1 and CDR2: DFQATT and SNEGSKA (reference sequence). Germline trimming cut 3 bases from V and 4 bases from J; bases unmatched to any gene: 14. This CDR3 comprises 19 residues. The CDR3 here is CSASSILRTSGREADTQYF. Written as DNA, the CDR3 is TGCAGTGCTAGTTCAATCCTTCGGACTAGCGGGAGGGAGGCAGATACGCAGTATTTT.